This TCR beta chain stems from a study of T cells after yellow fever vaccination. Broader study findings: The appearance of a small share of clonotypes in both CD4 and CD8 compartments was observed.

TCRdb reprocessed the 5' RACE reads with MiXCR, giving one entry per CDR3 protein. Counted here are hundreds of thousands of distinct CDR3 sequences, approximately 12% occurring once; the ten biggest clones make up 3.2%. As to this clonotype: Antigen: not known.

With 4 bases removed from V and 12 bases from J, the gap between germline ends came to 12 bases. The germline V gene encodes CDR1 SGHTA and CDR2 FQGNSA. CDR3 length equals 12 residues. The starting material was CD4+ T cells sorted from PBMCs, obtained 15 days after the yellow fever booster vaccination. The chain employs TRBV7-2 and TRBJ2-2; D is possibly TRBD1 (5 bases). The receptor was derived from a man between 18 and 29 years old who received the YFV17D yellow fever vaccine. The CDR3, as DNA: TGTGCCAGCAGCTCCACCAGGGCCAAGCTGTTTTTT. Protein: CASSSTRAKLFF.